These 17 T cell receptor beta chains share one sample of origin, sequenced in a study of blood T cells in healthy people across ages (dated by TCRdb to between 2014 and 2017). Libraries came from 5' RACE. The sequencing machine was an Illumina HiSeq 2500. The second PCR ran for about 7 to 11 cycles and used a J-beta primer mix along with a sample-barcoded 5' primer. TCRdb itself trimmed the public reads at Q25 with fastp, ran MiXCR and retained productive beta chains. Rows are combined by CDR3 protein, so each entry shows the most common genes and DNA. Here the sample has a few hundred thousand distinct CDR3 sequences; about 55% occur a single time. The ten top clones hold 51% of the sample. Sequencing was performed on blood. The receptors were sampled from a man aged 55 to 69 in good health.

This chain connects TRBV28 to TRBJ2-7; TRBD2 aligns across 13 bases. Losses at the gene ends were 5 bases for V and 6 bases for J; bases not matched to a gene: 10. Looked up from germline, CDR1 is MDHEN and CDR2 is SYDVKM. This CDR3 is built from 16 residues. CDR3 nucleotides: TGTGCCAGCAGTACCCTTACAGGACTAGCGGGAGCCGAGCAGTACTTC. This translates into CASSTLTGLAGAEQYF.

This clonotype appeared a few times. The chain has TRBV14 and TRBJ2-5, with D unclear. Germline loops: CDR1 SGHDN, CDR2 FVKESK. V lost 9 bases to trimming and J lost 1 base, with 9 bases between them. This CDR3 has 12 residues. CDR3 amino acids: CASGRTQETQYF. Written as DNA, the CDR3 is TGTGCCAGTGGCAGAACCCAAGAGACCCAGTACTTC.

This clonotype was counted a few times. This sequence joins TRBV28 and TRBJ1-2; 9 nucleotides line up with TRBD1. The CDR3 sequence is 15 residues long. V gave up 2 bases and J gave up 4 bases; unmatched junction bases: 5. Germline CDR1 MDHEN, CDR2 SYDVKM. CDR3 sequence (DNA): TGTGCCAGCAGTTTAGTCGGGACAGGGTCCTATGGCTACACCTTC. This translates into CASSLVGTGSYGYTF.

The V and J genes are TRBV9 and TRBJ2-1; the match to TRBD2 covers 11 bases. V was pared by 3 bases and J by 11 bases, with 10 bases of the junction left unmatched. CDR3 length: 15 residues. Germline V gene data show CDR1 as SGDLS and CDR2 as YYNGEE. CDR3 bases: TGTGCCAGCAGCGCAGAGGGTAGCGGGAGGGCCCAGCAGTTCTTC. It encodes CASSAEGSGRAQQFF.

This clonotype was detected only a few times. The chain employs TRBV20-1 and TRBJ2-3; 10 bases match TRBD1. Germline loops: CDR1 DFQATT, CDR2 SNEGSKA (reference sequence). CDR3 length: 15 residues. Trimming removed 1 base from V and 5 bases from J; junction bases left unmatched: 6. The CDR3 coding sequence is TGCAGTGCTAGAGCCTCGGACAGGGGGGAAGATACGCAGTATTTT. Its protein is CSARASDRGEDTQYF.

The chain has TRBV7-2 and TRBJ2-1; TRBD2 matches 16 bases. V was clipped by 5 bases and J by 9 bases; unmatched bases: 10. The length of the CDR3 is 17 residues. Per germline, CDR1 SGHTA and CDR2 FQGNSA. DNA of the CDR3: TGTGCCAGCAGCCCCCCGGGACTAGCGGGAGGGCCGAGTGAGCAGTTCTTC. It specifies CASSPPGLAGGPSEQFF.

The rearrangement joins TRBV5-8 to TRBJ2-1; 10 bases line up with TRBD1. V shed 1 base, J shed 4 bases, and the junction held 8 bases outside the gene matches. Germline lookup yields CDR1 SGHTS and CDR2 YDEGEE. This CDR3 comprises 17 residues. The CDR3 loop reads CASSLWRTGGKYNEQFF. The CDR3 region has the DNA TGTGCCAGCAGCTTGTGGAGGACAGGGGGAAAATACAATGAGCAGTTCTTC.

The chain links TRBV18 to TRBJ2-7, with D possibly being TRBD2 (5 bases). CDR3 length: 11 amino acids. The V end lost 3 bases, the J end lost 6 bases, and 6 bases lay between the germline ends. Germline CDR1 KGHSH, CDR2 LQKENI. The CDR3 region has the DNA TGTGCCAGCTCACCGGGAGCCGAGCAGTACTTC. Its protein is CASSPGAEQYF.

This clonotype appeared a few times. The chain joins TRBV14 to TRBJ2-2; no firm D call. Trimming took off 3 bases at V and 5 bases at J, with 4 bases between the two ends. The CDR3 runs to 12 residues. In germline, CDR1 is SGHDN, CDR2 FVKESK. DNA of the CDR3: TGTGCCAGCAGCCAGGGGACCGGGGAGCTGTTTTTT. This gives the protein CASSQGTGELFF.

The chain links TRBV7-8 to TRBJ2-1; weak D call: TRBD1 (6 bases). The V gene's germline CDR1 is SGHVS and CDR2 FQNEAQ. V lost 5 bases to trimming and J lost 1 base, with 15 bases between them. The CDR3 extends over 16 amino acids. In DNA, the CDR3 is TGTGCCAGCAGCCCCAACAGGGTTAAGTCCTACAATGAGCAGTTCTTC. Protein sequence: CASSPNRVKSYNEQFF.

The chain has TRBV29-1 and TRBJ2-1, with 11 nucleotides matching TRBD2. CDR3 length: 14 residues. Trimming cost V 7 bases and J 7 bases; bases outside gene matches: 9. Looked up from germline, CDR1 is SQVTM and CDR2 is ANQGSEA. CDR3 sequence (DNA): TGCAGCGCCCCACTAGCGGGAGTAGGGAATGAGCAGTTCTTC. This translates into CSAPLAGVGNEQFF.

The V call is TRBV20-1, the J call TRBJ2-1, with D possibly called TRBD1 or TRBD2 (5 bases each). Germline lookup yields CDR1 DFQATT and CDR2 SNEGSKA (reference sequence). V was pared by 4 bases and J by 7 bases, with 11 bases between. The CDR3 totals 12 residues. CDR3 in amino acids: CSATGPVNEQFF. CDR3 bases: TGCAGTGCTACGGGACCCGTGAATGAGCAGTTCTTC.

V and J are TRBV10-3 and TRBJ1-1; a possible D gene is TRBD1 (5 bases). Trimming removed 4 bases from V and 1 base from J, with 13 bases in between. Germline loops: CDR1 ENHRY, CDR2 SYGVKD. The CDR3 totals 15 residues. The CDR3 region is CAISGLGAANTEAFF. The CDR3 DNA follows: TGTGCCATCAGTGGTCTTGGGGCAGCGAACACTGAAGCTTTCTTT.

This rearrangement joins TRBV24-1 to TRBJ1-1; D is possibly TRBD1 (5 bases). Per the germline V gene, CDR1 is KGHDR and CDR2 is SFDVKD. The CDR3 runs to 13 residues. Trimming left V 0 bases short and J 10 bases short, with 11 bases between. In DNA form, the CDR3 reads TGTGCCACCAGTGATTTGGGAGGGGCCAGAGCTTTCTTT. Residues: CATSDLGGARAFF.

This clonotype was seen more than once but under ten times. The chain uses TRBV7-9 and TRBJ1-4, with D hard to call. Germline CDR1 SEHNR, CDR2 FQNEAQ (reference sequence). The CDR3 runs 14 residues. V shed 8 bases and J shed 0 bases, with 10 bases lying between them. Here the CDR3 reads CASCRPATNEKLFF. The CDR3 nucleotides are TGTGCCAGCTGTCGACCTGCAACTAATGAAAAACTGTTTTTT.

This clonotype was observed a handful of times. V and J are TRBV5-1 and TRBJ2-5, with D possibly being TRBD1 or TRBD2 (5 bases each). Trimming took 7 bases from V and 2 from J, leaving 15 bases between them. The germline gives CDR1 SGHRS, CDR2 YFSETQ. The CDR3 is 14 residues long. CDR3 sequence (DNA): TGCGCCAGCGGACCCGGGACCTTACAAGAGACCCAGTACTTC. It encodes CASGPGTLQETQYF. The whole variable domain, remainder taken from reference TRBV5-1 and TRBJ2-5, is KAGVTQTPRYLIKTRGQQVTLSCSPISGHRSVSWYQQTPGQGLQFLFEYFSETQRNKGNFPGRFSGRQFSNSRSEMNVSTLELGDSALYLCASGPGTLQETQYFGPGTRLLVL.

This chain connects TRBV5-4 to TRBJ2-3; 8 positions match TRBD2. J lost 5 bases, V lost 4 bases, and 12 bases had no gene match. The CDR3 length is 16 residues. Germline CDR1 and CDR2: SGHNT and YYREEE (reference sequence). CDR3 residues: CASSLPVEREQDTQYF. The CDR3 region has the DNA TGTGCCAGCAGCCTCCCGGTTGAGCGGGAGCAAGATACGCAGTATTTT.